Many counts were recorded for the clone carrying this T cell receptor beta chain. Its antigen is not known. This entry comes from a study of T cells in Graves' hyperthyroidism and ophthalmopathy. Study outcomes and limitations: Classification by a 13 V-J model distinguished ophthalmopathy from stable hyperthyroidism. Ophthalmopathy onset followed model prediction by a median roughly 6 months.

Regions amplified from RNA transcripts were the TCR beta CDR3 regions. The HTBI primer set drove a first-round RT-PCR of the TCR CDR3. TCRdb reprocessed the multiplex PCR reads via MiXCR and lists one record per CDR3 protein. Of 450,000 to 700,000 distinct CDR3 sequences listed, roughly 50% are singletons. The V gene end was trimmed by 6 bases and the J gene end by 10 bases; junction bases not matched to a gene: 9. This CDR3 is built from 15 residues. Germline V CDR1 and CDR2: SEHNR, FQNEAQ (reference sequence). Sequenced sample: peripheral blood or thyroid tissue (not recorded which). This rearrangement joins TRBV7-9 to TRBJ1-6, with 10 nucleotides matching TRBD1. The sequence was obtained from an adult woman with Graves' disease, either hyperthyroidism or ophthalmopathy (not recorded which). The chain's CDR3 is CASRPGTGVGSPLHF. CDR3 DNA: TGTGCCAGCAGACCCGGGACAGGGGTTGGGTCACCCCTCCACTTT.